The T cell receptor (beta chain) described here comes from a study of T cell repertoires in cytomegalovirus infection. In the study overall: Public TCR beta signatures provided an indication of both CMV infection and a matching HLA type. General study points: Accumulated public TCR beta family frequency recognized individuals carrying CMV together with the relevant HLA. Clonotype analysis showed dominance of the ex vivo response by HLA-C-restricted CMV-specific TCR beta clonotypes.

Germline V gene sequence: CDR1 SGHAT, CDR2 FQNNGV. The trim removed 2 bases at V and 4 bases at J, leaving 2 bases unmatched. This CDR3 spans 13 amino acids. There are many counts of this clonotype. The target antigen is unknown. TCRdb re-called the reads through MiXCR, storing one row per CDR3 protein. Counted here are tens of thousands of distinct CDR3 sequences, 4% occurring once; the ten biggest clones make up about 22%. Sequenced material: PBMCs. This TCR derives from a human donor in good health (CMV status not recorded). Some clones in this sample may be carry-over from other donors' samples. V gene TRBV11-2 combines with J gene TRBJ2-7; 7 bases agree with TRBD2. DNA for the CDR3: TGTGCCAGCAGCTTACGGGGGGAGTACGAGCAGTACTTC. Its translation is CASSLRGEYEQYF.